This entry features one T cell receptor (beta chain) sequence. This clonotype occurred many times. Its target antigen remains unknown. Nothing much larger sits one base from this clone, and base qualities are not available. The sample originates from a study of T cells in Graves' hyperthyroidism and ophthalmopathy (dated by TCRdb to between 2018 and 2020). Describing the broader study: Peripheral blood samples were taken at the time of initial diagnosis, prior to any treatment. To identify TCR V-J signatures that set the groups apart, the researchers used a discovery cohort of 100 patients, made up of under 45 with Graves' ophthalmopathy and around 58 with stable Graves' hyperthyroidism. Prospective prediction of ophthalmopathy was tested in an independent validation cohort consisting of 18 hyperthyroidism patients and more than 15 patients who later progressed to ophthalmopathy. The approximately 98 discovery patients were randomly divided into training and test sets at a 7:3 ratio. In six Graves' hyperthyroidism patients, the study also compared T-cell repertoires from thyroid tissue with T-cell repertoires from blood. Following sampling, methimazole starting at 30 mg daily was given to hyperthyroidism patients, and high-dose intravenous methylprednisolone was given to ophthalmopathy patients. The paper describes TCR Vbeta CDR3 sequencing of 140 or so peripheral blood samples, made up of 43 ophthalmopathy patients, some 76 hyperthyroidism patients and 17 progressor patients.

From the germline V gene, CDR1 is MDHEN and CDR2 is SYDVKM. CDR3 length: 15 amino acids, cysteine to phenylalanine. CDR3 DNA is the only sequence kept; it has 45 bases, read in frame from the first base. Trimming leaves V shorter by 6 bases and J shorter by 2 bases, with the junction holding 6 bases beyond the gene matches. TCR beta CDR3 regions were amplified from RNA transcripts. The first round of RT-PCR for the TCR CDR3 was performed with the HTBI primer set and the Qiagen OneStep RT-PCR kit. The libraries were constructed in a second round of multiplex PCR and then size-selected and purified. The libraries were sequenced on an Illumina HiSeq2000 using paired-end 100 bp reads. The paper's processing steps were these. SOAPnuke was used to process the raw data, throwing out any read that contained adapters or uncalled bases, had a mean Phred below 15, or lacked an exact constant-primer or identifier match. High-quality paired reads were merged using COPE v1.2.5, and each unique nucleotide sequence was defined as a clonotype. Clonotypes were aligned to IMGT TRBV, TRBD and TRBJ reference segments using MiTCR v1.1. Only V-J combinations with frequency above 0.0001, covering 99.2% of repertoires, were analysed. The TCS score was defined as F50 (clonal expansion) divided by E x V (chaos), with BLOSUM62-based TCRdist calculated between CDR3 peptides within each V-J. Welch's t-statistics and random forest reduced just over 500 V-J features to 10 to 15, which were used in a naive Bayes classifier (R e1071). Using fastp trimming at Q25 and MiXCR clonotype assembly, TCRdb reanalyzed the public sequencing data and kept in-frame beta chains. CDR3 protein duplicates are merged, each entry listing the most common genes and DNA. These V and J calls derive from TCRdb rather than the authors' analysis. This sample lists about 560,000 distinct CDR3 sequences; approximately 15% were detected once. The leading ten clones occupy approximately 7.4% of the sample.

Graves' hyperthyroidism was defined as stable when no progression to ophthalmopathy occurred over 18 months of follow-up. Hyperthyroidism patients were aged 18 to 65 years and newly diagnosed, with disease duration of less than 2 months. Patients with uncontrolled infections, other autoimmune diseases, pregnancy or lactation were excluded. Diagnoses relied on clinical symptoms, serum thyroxine and TRAb, thyroid ultrasound and orbital computed tomography. PBMCs were isolated from 10 ml of fresh peripheral blood by Ficoll-Paque density gradient centrifugation. Trizol reagent was used to extract total RNA, and RNA quality was then checked on an Agilent 2100 Bioanalyzer. Here is what the overall study found, with its caveats: During validation, the model predicted progression to ophthalmopathy a median of approximately 6.5 months ahead of onset, with around 71% sensitivity and less than 85% specificity. Blood samples also contained most of the expanded thyroid clonotypes (frequency above 0.001), which suggests that blood repertoires may reflect thyroid immune responses. A 13 V-J signature model separated ophthalmopathy from stable hyperthyroidism, with about 88% sensitivity and just under 84% specificity in cross-validation and 80%/75% in testing. No statistical method was used to set the sample size in advance, and investigators knew the group allocation.

This sequence originates from a woman aged 25 to 45 with Graves' hyperthyroidism. The specimen was blood. The chain is assembled from TRBV28 and TRBJ2-1; 8 central nucleotides agree with TRBD1. The CDR3 region: CASSNDRGTYNEQFF. The nucleotide sequence is TGTGCCAGCAGCAACGACAGGGGAACCTACAATGAGCAGTTCTTC.